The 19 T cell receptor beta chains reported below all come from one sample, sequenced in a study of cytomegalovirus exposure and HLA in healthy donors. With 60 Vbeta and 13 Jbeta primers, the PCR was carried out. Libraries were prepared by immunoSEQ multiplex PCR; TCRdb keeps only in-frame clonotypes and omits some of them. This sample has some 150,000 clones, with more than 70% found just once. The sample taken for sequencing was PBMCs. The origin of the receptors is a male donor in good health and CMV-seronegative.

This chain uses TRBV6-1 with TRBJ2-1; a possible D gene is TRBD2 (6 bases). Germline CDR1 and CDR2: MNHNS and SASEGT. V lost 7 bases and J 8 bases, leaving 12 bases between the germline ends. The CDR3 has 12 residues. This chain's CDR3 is CASMGLGDEQFF. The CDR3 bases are TGTGCCAGCATGGGACTGGGCGATGAGCAGTTCTTC.

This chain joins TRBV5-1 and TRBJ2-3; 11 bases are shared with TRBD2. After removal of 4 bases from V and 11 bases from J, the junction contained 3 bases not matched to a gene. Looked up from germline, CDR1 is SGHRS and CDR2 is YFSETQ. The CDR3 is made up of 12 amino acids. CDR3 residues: CASSDSGGVQYF. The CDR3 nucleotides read TGCGCCAGCAGCGATAGCGGGGGGGTGCAGTATTTT.

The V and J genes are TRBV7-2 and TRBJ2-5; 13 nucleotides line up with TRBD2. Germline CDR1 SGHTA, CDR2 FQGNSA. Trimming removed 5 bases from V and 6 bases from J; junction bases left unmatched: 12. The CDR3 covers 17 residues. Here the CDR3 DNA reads TGTGCCAGCAGCCCCGAAAGGGGACTAGCGGGGTCGCAGACCCAGTACTTC. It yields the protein CASSPERGLAGSQTQYF.

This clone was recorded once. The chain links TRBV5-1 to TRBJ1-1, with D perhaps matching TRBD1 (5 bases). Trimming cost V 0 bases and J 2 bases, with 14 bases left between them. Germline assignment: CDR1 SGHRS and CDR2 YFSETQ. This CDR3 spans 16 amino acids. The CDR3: CASSLAMAGFNTEAFF. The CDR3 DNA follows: TGCGCCAGCAGCTTGGCTATGGCAGGGTTCAACACTGAAGCTTTCTTT.

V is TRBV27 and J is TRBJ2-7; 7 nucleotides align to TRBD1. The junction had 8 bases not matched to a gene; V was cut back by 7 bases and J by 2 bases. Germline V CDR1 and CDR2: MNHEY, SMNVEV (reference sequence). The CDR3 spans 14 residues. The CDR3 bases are TGTGCCAGCACCCAGGGGGTATGGCCCTACGAGCAGTACTTC. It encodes CASTQGVWPYEQYF.

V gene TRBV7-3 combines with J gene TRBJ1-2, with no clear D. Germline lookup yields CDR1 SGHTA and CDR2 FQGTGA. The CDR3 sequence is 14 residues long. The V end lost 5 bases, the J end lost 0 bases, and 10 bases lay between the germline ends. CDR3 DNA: TGTGCCAGCAGCACGACACCCTCTAACTATGGCTACACCTTC. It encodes CASSTTPSNYGYTF.

In DNA, the CDR3 is TGCGCCAGCAGCTTGGTGGGACAGAAAGAGACCCAGTACTTC. Its translation is CASSLVGQKETQYF. The chain joins TRBV5-1 to TRBJ2-5; 7 positions match TRBD1. The V gene's germline CDR1 is SGHRS and CDR2 YFSETQ. CDR3 length equals 14 residues. V was pared by 0 bases and J by 3 bases, with 2 bases of the junction left unmatched.

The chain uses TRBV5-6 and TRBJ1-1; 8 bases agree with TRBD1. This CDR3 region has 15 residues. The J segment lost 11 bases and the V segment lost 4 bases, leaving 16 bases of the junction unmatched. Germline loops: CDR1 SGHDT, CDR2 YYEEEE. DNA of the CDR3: TGTGCCAGCAGCCCTCCGGGACAGGTGCCACTGTTGGCTTTCTTT. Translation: CASSPPGQVPLLAFF.

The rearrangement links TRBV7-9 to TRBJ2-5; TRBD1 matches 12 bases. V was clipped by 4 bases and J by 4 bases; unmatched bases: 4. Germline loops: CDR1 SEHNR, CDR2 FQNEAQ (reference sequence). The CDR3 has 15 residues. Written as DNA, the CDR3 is TGTGCCAGCAGCTCGGGACAGGGGGCAGGAGAGACCCAGTACTTC. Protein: CASSSGQGAGETQYF.

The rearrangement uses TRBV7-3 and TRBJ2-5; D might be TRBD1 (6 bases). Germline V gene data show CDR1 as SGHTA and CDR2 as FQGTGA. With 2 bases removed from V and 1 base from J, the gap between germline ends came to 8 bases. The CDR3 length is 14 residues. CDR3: CASSLGGAQETQYF. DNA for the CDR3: TGTGCCAGCAGCTTAGGGGGCGCCCAAGAGACCCAGTACTTC. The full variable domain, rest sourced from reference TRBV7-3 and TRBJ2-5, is GAGVSQTPSNKVTEKGKYVELRCDPISGHTALYWYRQSLGQGPEFLIYFQGTGAADDSGLPNDRFFAVRPEGSVSTLKIQRTERGDSAVYLCASSLGGAQETQYFGPGTRLLVL.

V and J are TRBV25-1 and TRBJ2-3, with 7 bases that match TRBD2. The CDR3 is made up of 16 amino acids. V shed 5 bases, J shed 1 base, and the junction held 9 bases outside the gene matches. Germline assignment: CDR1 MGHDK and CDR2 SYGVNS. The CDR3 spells CASSLTRAGRTDTQYF. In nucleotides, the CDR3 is TGTGCCAGCAGTCTAACAAGAGCGGGACGCACAGATACGCAGTATTTT.

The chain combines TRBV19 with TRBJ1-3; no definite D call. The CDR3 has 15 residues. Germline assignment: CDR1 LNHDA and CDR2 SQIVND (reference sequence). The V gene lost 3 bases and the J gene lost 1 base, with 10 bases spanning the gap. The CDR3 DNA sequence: TGTGCCAGTAGTATGCGGGAGCGGTCTGGAAACACCATATATTTT. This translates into CASSMRERSGNTIYF.

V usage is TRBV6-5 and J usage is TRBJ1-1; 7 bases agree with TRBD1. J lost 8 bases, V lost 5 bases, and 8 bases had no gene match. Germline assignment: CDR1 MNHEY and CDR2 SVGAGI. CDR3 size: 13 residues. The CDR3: CASSARRTGEAFF. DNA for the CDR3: TGTGCCAGCAGTGCTCGGAGGACAGGAGAAGCTTTCTTT.

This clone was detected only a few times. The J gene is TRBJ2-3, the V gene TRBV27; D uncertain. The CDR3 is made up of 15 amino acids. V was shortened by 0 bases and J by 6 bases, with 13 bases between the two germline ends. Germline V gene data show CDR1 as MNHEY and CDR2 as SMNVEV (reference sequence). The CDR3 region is CASSLSYGARDTQYF. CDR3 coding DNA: TGTGCCAGCAGTTTATCGTATGGAGCTCGGGATACGCAGTATTTT.

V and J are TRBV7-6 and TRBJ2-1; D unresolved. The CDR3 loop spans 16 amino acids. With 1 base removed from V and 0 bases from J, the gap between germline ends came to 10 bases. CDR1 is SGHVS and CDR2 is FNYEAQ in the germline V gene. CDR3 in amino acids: CASSLGSHFSYNEQFF. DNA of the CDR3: TGTGCCAGCAGCTTAGGATCTCACTTCTCCTACAATGAGCAGTTCTTC.

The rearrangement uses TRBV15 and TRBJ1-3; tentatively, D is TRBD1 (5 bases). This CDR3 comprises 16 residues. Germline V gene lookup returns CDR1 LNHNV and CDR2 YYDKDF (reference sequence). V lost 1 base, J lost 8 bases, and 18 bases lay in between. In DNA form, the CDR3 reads TGTGCCACCAGCAGAGCGGTAGGGGCCGGAGGGGACACCATATATTTT. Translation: CATSRAVGAGGDTIYF. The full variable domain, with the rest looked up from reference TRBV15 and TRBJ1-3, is DAMVIQNPRYQVTQFGKPVTLSCSQTLNHNVMYWYQQKSSQAPKLLFHYYDKDFNNEADTPDNFQSRRPNTSFCFLDIRSPGLGDTAMYLCATSRAVGAGGDTIYFGEGSWLTVV.

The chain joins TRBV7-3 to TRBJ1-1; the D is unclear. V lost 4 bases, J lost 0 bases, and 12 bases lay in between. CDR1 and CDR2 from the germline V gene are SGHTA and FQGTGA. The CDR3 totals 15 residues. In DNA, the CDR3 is TGTGCCAGCAGCTCCCCAGACATACTGAACACTGAAGCTTTCTTT. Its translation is CASSSPDILNTEAFF.

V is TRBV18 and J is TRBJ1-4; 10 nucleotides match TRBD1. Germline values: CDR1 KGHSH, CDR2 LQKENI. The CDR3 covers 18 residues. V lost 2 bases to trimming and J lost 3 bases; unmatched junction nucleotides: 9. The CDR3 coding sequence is TGTGCCAGCTCACCAACCGGGACAGGGGTTGCGGCTAATGAAAAACTGTTTTTT. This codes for CASSPTGTGVAANEKLFF.

The CDR3 coding sequence is TGTGCCAGCAGAGGGGGACAGGGGGAGACCCAGTACTTC. Its translation: CASRGGQGETQYF. The gene calls are TRBV2 and TRBJ2-5; 10 nucleotides agree with TRBD1. The germline V gene has CDR1 SNHLY and CDR2 FYNNEI. The CDR3 has 13 amino acids. The V gene end was trimmed by 6 bases and the J gene end by 5 bases; junction bases not matched to a gene: 3.